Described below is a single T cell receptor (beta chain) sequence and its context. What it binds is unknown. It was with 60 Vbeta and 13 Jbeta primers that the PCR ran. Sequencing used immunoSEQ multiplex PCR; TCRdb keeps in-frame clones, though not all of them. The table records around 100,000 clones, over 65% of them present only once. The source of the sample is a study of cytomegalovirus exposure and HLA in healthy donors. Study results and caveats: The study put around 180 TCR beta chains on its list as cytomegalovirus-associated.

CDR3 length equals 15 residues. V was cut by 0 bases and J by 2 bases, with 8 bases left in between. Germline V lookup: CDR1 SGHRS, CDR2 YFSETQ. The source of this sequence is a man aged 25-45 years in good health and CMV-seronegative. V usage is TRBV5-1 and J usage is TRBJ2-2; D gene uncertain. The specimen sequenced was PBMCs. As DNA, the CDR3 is TGCGCCAGCAGCTTGGGGCTAGACAACACCGGGGAGCTGTTTTTT. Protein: CASSLGLDNTGELFF.